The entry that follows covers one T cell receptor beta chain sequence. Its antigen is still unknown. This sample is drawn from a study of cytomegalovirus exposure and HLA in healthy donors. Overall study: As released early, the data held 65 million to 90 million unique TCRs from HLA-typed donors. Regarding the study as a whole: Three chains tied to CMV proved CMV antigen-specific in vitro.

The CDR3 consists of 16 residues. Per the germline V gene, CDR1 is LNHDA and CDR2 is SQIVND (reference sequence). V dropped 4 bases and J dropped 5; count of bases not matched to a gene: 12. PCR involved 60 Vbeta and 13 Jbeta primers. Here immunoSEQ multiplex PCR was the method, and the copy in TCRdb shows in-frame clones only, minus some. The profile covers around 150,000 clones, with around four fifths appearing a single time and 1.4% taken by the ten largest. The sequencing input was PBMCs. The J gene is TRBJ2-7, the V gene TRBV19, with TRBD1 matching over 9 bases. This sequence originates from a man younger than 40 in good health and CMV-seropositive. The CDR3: CASSSRQGGLRHEQYF. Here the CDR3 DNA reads TGTGCCAGTAGTAGCAGACAGGGGGGACTACGGCACGAGCAGTACTTC.